The text below deals with one T cell receptor (beta chain). Method: immunoSEQ multiplex PCR; TCRdb's copy keeps in-frame clones and lacks some. The table shows about 280,000 clones, with under 90% occurring only once. The source of the sample is a study of blood T cell repertoires in COVID-19. There are 13 residues in the CDR3. The germline V gene encodes CDR1 GTSNPN and CDR2 SVGIG (reference sequence). V lost 7 bases and J 7 bases, leaving 16 bases between the germline ends. The chain links TRBV30 to TRBJ1-4, with a weak D call TRBD1 (6 bases). The material sequenced was peripheral blood. The receptor's source is a man aged 50 to 60 with acute or convalescent COVID-19. The DNA for the CDR3 is TGTGCCTTTAACACAGGGCCCACTGAAAAACTGTTTTTT. Its translation: CAFNTGPTEKLFF.